The next 22 T cell receptor beta chains were all read from a single sample in a study of shared clonotypes between healthy human individuals. Libraries were prepared by immunoSEQ multiplex PCR; TCRdb keeps only in-frame clonotypes and omits some of them. Here the sample spans about 2.1 million clones, 85% to 95% being singletons. Terminally differentiated effector memory CD45RA+ cells were excluded from the naive CD8 cells, which were CD45RO-negative and positively selected for CCR7. The sample comprised naive CD8+ T cells from PBMCs. Receptor source: a man aged 18 to 29 in good health. Some clones in this sample may be carry-over from other donors' samples.

The chain combines TRBV6-5 with TRBJ1-4; D is uncertain. Trimming cost V 0 bases and J 5 bases, with 10 bases left between them. The CDR3 runs to 15 residues. CDR1 MNHEY and CDR2 SVGAGI come from the germline V gene. As DNA, the CDR3 is TGTGCCAGCAGTTACTCTGCGGCGCTAAATGAAAAACTGTTTTTT. Translation: CASSYSAALNEKLFF.

The chain carries TRBV5-8 and TRBJ1-1; no clear D. Per germline, CDR1 SGHTS and CDR2 YDEGEE. The CDR3 contains 11 residues. V lost 0 bases and J 7 bases, leaving 4 bases between the germline ends. This chain's CDR3 is CASSLGHEAFF. Written as DNA, the CDR3 is TGTGCCAGCAGCTTGGGCCATGAAGCTTTCTTT.

This rearrangement joins TRBV9 to TRBJ1-2; D might be TRBD1 (6 bases). Trimming took off 1 base at V and 4 bases at J, with 17 bases between the two ends. This CDR3 contains 16 residues. Per germline, CDR1 SGDLS and CDR2 YYNGEE. This CDR3 is CASSVNPGDLSYGYTF. CDR3 nucleotides: TGTGCCAGCAGCGTAAATCCAGGGGATTTGAGCTATGGCTACACCTTC.

The genes are TRBV27 and TRBJ2-3, with D perhaps TRBD2 (6 bases). The germline gives CDR1 MNHEY, CDR2 SMNVEV (reference sequence). This CDR3 has 16 residues. V gave up 5 bases and J gave up 4 bases, with 19 bases separating them. The CDR3 DNA follows: TGTGCCAGCAGTCCAACGGAGGGAGGACCTCCAGATACGCAGTATTTT. Its translation is CASSPTEGGPPDTQYF.

The chain couples TRBV5-1 to TRBJ2-1; D possibly corresponds to TRBD1 (6 bases). The germline V gene encodes CDR1 SGHRS and CDR2 YFSETQ. This CDR3 spans 17 amino acids. V was clipped by 0 bases and J by 2 bases, with 15 bases between them. This CDR3 reads CASSLGGKGVPYNEQFF. CDR3 bases: TGCGCCAGCAGCTTGGGAGGGAAGGGGGTTCCCTACAATGAGCAGTTCTTC.

The chain is built from TRBV19 and TRBJ2-7, with D unresolved. The germline CDR1 and CDR2 sequences are LNHDA and SQIVND (reference sequence). V was trimmed by 2 bases and J by 2 bases, leaving 22 bases between them. The length of the CDR3 is 18 residues. The CDR3 loop reads CASSISGWQTDATYEQYF. The CDR3 DNA reads TGTGCCAGTAGTATATCGGGTTGGCAGACCGACGCCACCTACGAGCAGTACTTC.

V and J are TRBV11-2 and TRBJ2-1, with D perhaps matching TRBD1 or TRBD2 (5 bases each). Trimming pared 1 base from V and 9 bases from J, leaving 13 bases between. Per germline, CDR1 SGHAT and CDR2 FQNNGV. This CDR3 is built from 14 residues. For the CDR3, the DNA is TGTGCCAGCAGCTTAGTGCCGGGGCAGGGTGAGCAGTTCTTC. Its protein product is CASSLVPGQGEQFF. Supplemented by reference TRBV11-2 and TRBJ2-1, the full variable domain reads EAGVAQSPRYKIIEKRQSVAFWCNPISGHATLYWYQQILGQGPKLLIQFQNNGVVDDSQLPKDRFSAERLKGVDSTLKIQPAKLEDSAVYLCASSLVPGQGEQFFGPGTRLTVL.

V gene TRBV9 combines with J gene TRBJ2-3; no firm D call. Germline assignment: CDR1 SGDLS and CDR2 YYNGEE. The CDR3 extends over 15 amino acids. V was shortened by 3 bases and J by 0 bases, with 11 bases between the two germline ends. The CDR3 is CASSAHPSSTDTQYF. DNA for the CDR3: TGTGCCAGCAGCGCCCATCCCTCTAGCACAGATACGCAGTATTTT. The full variable domain, rest sourced from reference TRBV9 and TRBJ2-3, is DSGVTQTPKHLITATGQRVTLRCSPRSGDLSVYWYQQSLDQGLQFLIQYYNGEERAKGNILERFSAQQFPDLHSELNLSSLELGDSALYFCASSAHPSSTDTQYFGPGTRLTVL.

The gene calls are TRBV28 and TRBJ2-7, with 7 bases aligning to TRBD1. The ends lost 6 bases at V and 2 bases at J; junction bases unmatched: 7. The CDR3 totals 14 residues. Germline V gives CDR1 MDHEN, CDR2 SYDVKM. The CDR3 bases are TGTGCCAGCAGAATCCGGGACAGCACCTACGAGCAGTACTTC. Its translation: CASRIRDSTYEQYF. Supplemented by reference TRBV28 and TRBJ2-7, the full variable domain reads DVKVTQSSRYLVKRTGEKVFLECVQDMDHENMFWYRQDPGLGLRLIYFSYDVKMKEKGDIPEGYSVSREKKERFSLILESASTNQTSMYLCASRIRDSTYEQYFGPGTRLTVT.

This clone is a singleton in its sample. This rearrangement joins TRBV6-1 to TRBJ1-5; D might be TRBD1 (6 bases). The germline V gene has CDR1 MNHNS and CDR2 SASEGT. This CDR3 has 14 amino acids. With 3 bases removed from V and 3 bases from J, the gap between germline ends came to 9 bases. The chain's CDR3 is CASSEDRNNQPQHF. CDR3 in DNA: TGTGCCAGCAGTGAGGACAGAAACAATCAGCCCCAGCATTTT.

The chain has TRBV29-1 and TRBJ2-5; TRBD1 is a possible D gene (6 bases). V was cut by 7 bases and J by 4 bases, with 13 bases left in between. Germline values: CDR1 SQVTM, CDR2 ANQGSEA. This CDR3 has 12 amino acids. CDR3 nucleotide sequence: TGCAGCGCATATACAGGGACAGAGACCCAGTACTTC. It yields the protein CSAYTGTETQYF.

This chain connects TRBV9 to TRBJ2-7; 7 bases align to TRBD2. Germline assignment: CDR1 SGDLS and CDR2 YYNGEE. The V segment lost 0 bases and the J segment 4 bases; nucleotides outside the gene matches: 7. This CDR3 is built from 15 residues. The CDR3 region is CASSVGLAREYEQYF. CDR3 sequence (DNA): TGTGCCAGCAGCGTAGGACTAGCTAGGGAGTACGAGCAGTACTTC.

The chain employs TRBV28 and TRBJ2-5, with 7 bases that match TRBD2. Germline V gene lookup returns CDR1 MDHEN and CDR2 SYDVKM. Trimming took 4 bases from V and 2 from J; bases not matched to a gene: 16. The CDR3 covers 18 residues. CDR3 residues: CASSSSRLAETIQETQYF. The CDR3 region has the DNA TGTGCCAGCAGTTCGTCAAGACTAGCAGAAACAATACAAGAGACCCAGTACTTC.

The rearrangement joins TRBV21-1 to TRBJ2-1; TRBD2, the D gene given by the table, was not confirmed from the DNA. TRBV21-1 is annotated as a pseudogene. The CDR3 contains 17 residues. In DNA, the CDR3 is TGTGCCAGCAGCGGACGTAGCGGGAGTGGTTACTGCAATGAGCAGTTCTTC. Residues: CASSGRSGSGYCNEQFF.

As for this clone: The sample carries other DNA sequences with the same CDR3. V gene TRBV27 combines with J gene TRBJ1-2; 9 positions match TRBD1. The CDR3 is 14 residues long. Germline trimming cut 5 bases from V and 5 bases from J; bases unmatched to any gene: 6. CDR1 and CDR2 (germline): MNHEY, SMNVEV (reference sequence). The CDR3 spells CASSLTGGRYGYTF. The CDR3 DNA sequence: TGTGCCAGCAGTCTAACAGGGGGCCGTTATGGCTACACCTTC.

The chain carries TRBV7-2 and TRBJ2-1; D not resolved. The CDR3 sequence is 14 residues long. With 3 bases removed from V and 10 bases from J, the gap between germline ends came to 16 bases. Germline CDR1 SGHTA, CDR2 FQGNSA. The CDR3 reads CASSFAPTRDEQFF. CDR3 in DNA: TGTGCCAGCAGCTTTGCTCCTACTCGCGACGAGCAGTTCTTC.

This clone has just one count. The V call is TRBV11-2, the J call TRBJ1-2; 7 bases line up with TRBD1. J gave up 6 bases and V 2 bases, and 9 bases lay outside the gene matches. The CDR3 extends over 15 amino acids. Germline V lookup: CDR1 SGHAT, CDR2 FQNNGV. CDR3 residues: CASSLTRGQGNGYTF. In DNA form, the CDR3 reads TGTGCCAGCAGCTTAACAAGGGGGCAGGGAAATGGCTACACCTTC.

The chain combines TRBV5-1 with TRBJ2-1; TRBD2 matches at 10 bases. From germline, CDR1 is SGHRS and CDR2 YFSETQ. J lost 2 bases, V lost 5 bases, and 7 bases had no gene match. The CDR3 consists of 16 residues. DNA for the CDR3: TGCGCCAGCAGTTCTAGCGGGAGAGAAACCTACAATGAGCAGTTCTTC. Translation: CASSSSGRETYNEQFF. The whole variable domain, filled in from reference TRBV5-1 and TRBJ2-1, reads KAGVTQTPRYLIKTRGQQVTLSCSPISGHRSVSWYQQTPGQGLQFLFEYFSETQRNKGNFPGRFSGRQFSNSRSEMNVSTLELGDSALYLCASSSSGRETYNEQFFGPGTRLTVL.

This chain uses TRBV7-9 with TRBJ2-7; no clear D. CDR1 is SEHNR and CDR2 is FQNEAQ in the germline V gene (reference sequence). This CDR3 spans 12 amino acids. Trimming took 4 bases from V and 5 from J, leaving 9 bases between them. The CDR3, as DNA: TGTGCCAGCAGCTCTCCTGGCAACGAGCAGTACTTC. Translated: CASSSPGNEQYF.

This chain joins TRBV10-3 and TRBJ2-1; 8 bases agree with TRBD2. Germline V gene lookup returns CDR1 ENHRY and CDR2 SYGVKD. The CDR3 runs 18 residues. The V and J ends lost 4 bases and 4 bases, in that order; junction bases with no gene match: 15. CDR3 sequence reads: CAISAIGTPGGDYNEQFF. As DNA, the CDR3 is TGTGCCATCAGTGCCATCGGGACCCCGGGAGGGGATTACAATGAGCAGTTCTTC.

This chain uses TRBV28 with TRBJ2-4; 14 nucleotides match TRBD2. This CDR3 is 15 amino acids long. CDR1 and CDR2 (germline): MDHEN, SYDVKM. V dropped 10 bases and J dropped 7; count of bases not matched to a gene: 9. This chain's CDR3 is CATWGTSGSKNIQYF. In nucleotides, the CDR3 is TGTGCCACCTGGGGGACTAGCGGGAGTAAGAACATTCAGTACTTC.

The table lists this clone with a count of one. This sample also contains other DNA sequences that code for the same CDR3. V is TRBV27 and J is TRBJ2-5, with D uncertain. V shed 8 bases and J shed 0 bases, with 13 bases lying between them. CDR1 is MNHEY and CDR2 is SMNVEV in the germline V gene (reference sequence). CDR3 length: 14 residues. The CDR3 protein is CASSLIGDQETQYF. Written as DNA, the CDR3 is TGTGCCAGCTCTCTTATTGGGGACCAAGAGACCCAGTACTTC.